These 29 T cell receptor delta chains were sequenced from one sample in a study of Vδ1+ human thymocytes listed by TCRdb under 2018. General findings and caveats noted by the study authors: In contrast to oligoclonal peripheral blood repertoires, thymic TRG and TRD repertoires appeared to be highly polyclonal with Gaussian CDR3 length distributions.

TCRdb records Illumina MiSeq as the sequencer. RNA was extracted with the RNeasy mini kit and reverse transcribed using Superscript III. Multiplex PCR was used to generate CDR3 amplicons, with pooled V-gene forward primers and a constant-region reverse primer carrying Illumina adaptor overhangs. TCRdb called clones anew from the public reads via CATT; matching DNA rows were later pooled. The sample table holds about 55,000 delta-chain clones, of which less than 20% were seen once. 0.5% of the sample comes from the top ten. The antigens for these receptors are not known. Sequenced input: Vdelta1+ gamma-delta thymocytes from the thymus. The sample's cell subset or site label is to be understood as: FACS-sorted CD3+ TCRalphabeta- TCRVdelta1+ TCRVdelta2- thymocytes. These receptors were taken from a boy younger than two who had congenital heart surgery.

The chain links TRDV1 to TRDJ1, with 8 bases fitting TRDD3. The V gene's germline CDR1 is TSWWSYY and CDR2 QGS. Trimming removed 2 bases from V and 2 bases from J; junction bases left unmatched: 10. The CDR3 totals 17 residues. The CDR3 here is CALGEKTPWGRTDKLIF. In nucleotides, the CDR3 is TGTGCTCTTGGGGAAAAGACTCCCTGGGGGAGGACCGATAAACTCATCTTT.

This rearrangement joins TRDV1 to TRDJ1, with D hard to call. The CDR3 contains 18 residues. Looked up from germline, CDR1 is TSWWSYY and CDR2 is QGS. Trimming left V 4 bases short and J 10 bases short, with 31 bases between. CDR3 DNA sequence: TGTGCTCTTGGGGTCCCAACCCCGAGCGTCTCCTCAGTTATGGGACTCATCTTT. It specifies CALGVPTPSVSSVMGLIF.

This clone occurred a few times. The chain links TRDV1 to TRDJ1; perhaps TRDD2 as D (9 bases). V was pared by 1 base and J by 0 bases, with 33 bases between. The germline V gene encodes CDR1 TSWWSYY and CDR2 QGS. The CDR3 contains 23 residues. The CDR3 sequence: CALGEPFHSFLLGGWGYTDKLIF. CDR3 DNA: TGTGCTCTTGGGGAACCTTTTCATTCCTTCCTACTGGGGGGATGGGGATACACCGATAAACTCATCTTT.

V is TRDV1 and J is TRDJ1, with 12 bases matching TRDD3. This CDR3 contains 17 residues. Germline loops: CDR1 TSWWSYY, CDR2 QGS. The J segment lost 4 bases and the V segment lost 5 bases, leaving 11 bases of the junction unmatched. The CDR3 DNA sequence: TGTGCTCTTGGGAAGCCCTTACACTGGGGGATACTCGATAAACTCATCTTT. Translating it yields CALGKPLHWGILDKLIF.

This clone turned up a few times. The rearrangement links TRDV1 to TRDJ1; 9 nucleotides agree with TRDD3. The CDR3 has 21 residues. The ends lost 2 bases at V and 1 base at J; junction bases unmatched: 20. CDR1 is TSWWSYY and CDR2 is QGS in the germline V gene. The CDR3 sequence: CALGEFFPFSLRGIPTDKLIF. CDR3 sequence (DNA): TGTGCTCTTGGGGAATTCTTCCCGTTTTCCTTGCGGGGGATACCCACCGATAAACTCATCTTT.

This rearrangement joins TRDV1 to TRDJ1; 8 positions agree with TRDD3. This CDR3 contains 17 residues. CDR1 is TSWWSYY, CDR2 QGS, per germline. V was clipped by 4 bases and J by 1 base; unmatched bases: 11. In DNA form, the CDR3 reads TGTGCTCTTGGGGCTCTACGCACTGGGGGCTTCACCGATAAACTCATCTTT. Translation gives CALGALRTGGFTDKLIF.

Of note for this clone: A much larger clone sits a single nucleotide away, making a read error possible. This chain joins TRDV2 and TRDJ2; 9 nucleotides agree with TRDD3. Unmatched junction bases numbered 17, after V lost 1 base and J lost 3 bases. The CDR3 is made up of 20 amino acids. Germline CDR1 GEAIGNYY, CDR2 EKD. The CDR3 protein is CACDTSNTIGGIHVTAQLFF. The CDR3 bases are TGTGCCTGTGACACGTCGAACACGATCGGGGGGATACACGTGACAGCACAACTCTTCTTT.

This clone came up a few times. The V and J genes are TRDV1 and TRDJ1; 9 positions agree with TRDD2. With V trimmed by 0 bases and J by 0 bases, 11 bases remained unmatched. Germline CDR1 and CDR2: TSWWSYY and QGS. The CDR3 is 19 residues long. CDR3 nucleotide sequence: TGTGCTCTTGGGGAACTCCCTTCCTACTCTATTGGATACACCGATAAACTCATCTTT. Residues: CALGELPSYSIGYTDKLIF.

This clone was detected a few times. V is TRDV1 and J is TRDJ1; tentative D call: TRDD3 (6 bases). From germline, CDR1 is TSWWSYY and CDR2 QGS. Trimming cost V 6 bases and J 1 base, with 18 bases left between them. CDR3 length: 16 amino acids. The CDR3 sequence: CALGRTPLLGTDKLIF. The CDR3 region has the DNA TGTGCTCTTGGCCGGACCCCACTACTGGGCACCGATAAACTCATCTTT.

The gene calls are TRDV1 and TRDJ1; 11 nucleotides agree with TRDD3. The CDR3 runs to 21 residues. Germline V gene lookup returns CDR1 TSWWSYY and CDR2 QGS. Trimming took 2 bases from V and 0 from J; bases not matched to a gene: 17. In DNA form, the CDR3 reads TGTGCTCTTGGGGAATTTCTTTACTTTAGATGGGGGATACGCGACACCGATAAACTCATCTTT. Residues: CALGEFLYFRWGIRDTDKLIF.

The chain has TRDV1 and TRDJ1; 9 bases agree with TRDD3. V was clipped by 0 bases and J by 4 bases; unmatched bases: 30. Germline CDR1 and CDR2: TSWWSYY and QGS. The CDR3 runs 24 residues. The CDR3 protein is CALGELDGVPMYWGSVEEGDKLIF. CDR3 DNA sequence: TGTGCTCTTGGGGAACTAGATGGTGTTCCGATGTACTGGGGGAGCGTGGAGGAGGGCGATAAACTCATCTTT.

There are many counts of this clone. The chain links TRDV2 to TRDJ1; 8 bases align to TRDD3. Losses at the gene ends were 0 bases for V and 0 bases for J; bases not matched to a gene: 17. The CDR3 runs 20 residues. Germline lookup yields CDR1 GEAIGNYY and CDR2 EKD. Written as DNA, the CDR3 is TGTGCCTGTGACACCCTTCTCCCCCCGCTGGGGGAGAGGTACACCGATAAACTCATCTTT. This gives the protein CACDTLLPPLGERYTDKLIF.

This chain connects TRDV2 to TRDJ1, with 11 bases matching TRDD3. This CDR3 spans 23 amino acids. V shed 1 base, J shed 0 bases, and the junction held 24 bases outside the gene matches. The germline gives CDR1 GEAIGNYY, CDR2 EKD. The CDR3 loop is CACDTVPARLGDTPLQYTDKLIF. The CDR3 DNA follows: TGTGCCTGTGACACTGTCCCCGCAAGGCTGGGGGATACTCCCCTCCAGTACACCGATAAACTCATCTTT.

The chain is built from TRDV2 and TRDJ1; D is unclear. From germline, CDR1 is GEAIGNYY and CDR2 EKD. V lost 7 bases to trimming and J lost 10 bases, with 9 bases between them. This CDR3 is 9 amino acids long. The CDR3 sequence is CACVVPLIF. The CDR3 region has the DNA TGTGCCTGCGTTGTTCCACTCATCTTT.

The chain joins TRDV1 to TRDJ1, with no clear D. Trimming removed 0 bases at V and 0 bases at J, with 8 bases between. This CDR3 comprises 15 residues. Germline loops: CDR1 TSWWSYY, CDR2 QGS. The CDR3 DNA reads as TGTGCTCTTGGGGAACTAGAGGGACACACCGATAAACTCATCTTT. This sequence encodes CALGELEGHTDKLIF.

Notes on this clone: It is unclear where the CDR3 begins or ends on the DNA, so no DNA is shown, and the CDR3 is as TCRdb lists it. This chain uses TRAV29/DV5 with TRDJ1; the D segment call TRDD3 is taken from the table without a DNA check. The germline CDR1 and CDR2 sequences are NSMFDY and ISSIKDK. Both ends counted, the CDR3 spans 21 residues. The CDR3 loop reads CSVLLCSKRGFRVGIHDKLIF.

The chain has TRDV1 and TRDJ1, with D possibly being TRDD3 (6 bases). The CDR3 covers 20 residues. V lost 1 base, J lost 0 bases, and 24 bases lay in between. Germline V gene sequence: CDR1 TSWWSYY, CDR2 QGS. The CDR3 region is CALGERRSPRGFLYTDKLIF. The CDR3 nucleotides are TGTGCTCTTGGGGAACGGCGCTCACCTAGGGGATTCCTTTACACCGATAAACTCATCTTT.

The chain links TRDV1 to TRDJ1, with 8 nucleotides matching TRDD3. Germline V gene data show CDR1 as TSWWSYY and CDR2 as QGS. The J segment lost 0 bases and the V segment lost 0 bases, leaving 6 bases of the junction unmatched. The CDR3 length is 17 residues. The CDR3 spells CALGELRGYLYTDKLIF. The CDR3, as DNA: TGTGCTCTTGGGGAACTACGGGGATACCTCTACACCGATAAACTCATCTTT.

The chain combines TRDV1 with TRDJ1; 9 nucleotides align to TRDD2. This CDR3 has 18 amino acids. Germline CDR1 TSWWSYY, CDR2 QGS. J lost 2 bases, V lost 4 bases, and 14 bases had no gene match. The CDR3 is CALGGPSYTEEWTDKLIF. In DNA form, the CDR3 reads TGTGCTCTTGGGGGGCCTTCCTACACGGAGGAGTGGACCGATAAACTCATCTTT.

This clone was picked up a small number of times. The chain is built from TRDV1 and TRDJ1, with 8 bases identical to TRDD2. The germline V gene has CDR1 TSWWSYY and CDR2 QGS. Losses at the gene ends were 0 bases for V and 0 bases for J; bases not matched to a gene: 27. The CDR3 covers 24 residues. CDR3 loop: CALGELGLPTEWGPPLMYTDKLIF. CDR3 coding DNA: TGTGCTCTTGGGGAACTAGGGCTTCCTACGGAATGGGGGCCTCCCCTTATGTACACCGATAAACTCATCTTT.

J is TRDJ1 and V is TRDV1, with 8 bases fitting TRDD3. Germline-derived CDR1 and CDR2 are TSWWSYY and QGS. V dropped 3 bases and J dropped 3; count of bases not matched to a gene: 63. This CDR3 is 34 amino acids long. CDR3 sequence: CALGDFSLHSWPPRPIGAKRGLRLGASGADKLIF. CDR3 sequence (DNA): TGTGCTCTTGGGGACTTTTCACTCCATTCTTGGCCTCCTCGGCCTATCGGTGCGAAGAGGGGTTTACGACTGGGGGCTAGTGGCGCCGATAAACTCATCTTT.

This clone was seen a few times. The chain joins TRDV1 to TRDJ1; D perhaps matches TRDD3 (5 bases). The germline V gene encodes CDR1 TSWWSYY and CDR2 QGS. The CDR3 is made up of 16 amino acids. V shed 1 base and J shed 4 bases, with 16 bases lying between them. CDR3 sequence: CALGEQGMALSDKLIF. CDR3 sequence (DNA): TGTGCTCTTGGGGAACAAGGGATGGCCTTGAGCGATAAACTCATCTTT.

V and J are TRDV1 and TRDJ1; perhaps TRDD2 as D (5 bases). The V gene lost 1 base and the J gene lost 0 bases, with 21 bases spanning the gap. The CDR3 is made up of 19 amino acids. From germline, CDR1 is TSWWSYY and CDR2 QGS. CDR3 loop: CALGEPCLLSYRYTDKLIF. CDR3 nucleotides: TGTGCTCTTGGGGAACCCTGCCTTCTTTCGTACCGGTACACCGATAAACTCATCTTT.

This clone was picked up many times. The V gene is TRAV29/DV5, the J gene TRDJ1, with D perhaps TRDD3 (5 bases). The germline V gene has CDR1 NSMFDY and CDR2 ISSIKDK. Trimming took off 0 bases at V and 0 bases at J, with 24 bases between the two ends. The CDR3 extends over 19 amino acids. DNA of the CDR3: TGTGCAGCAAGCGGAGATGTTTCGGGGGTCCTGAAGTACACCGATAAACTCATCTTT. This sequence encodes CAASGDVSGVLKYTDKLIF.

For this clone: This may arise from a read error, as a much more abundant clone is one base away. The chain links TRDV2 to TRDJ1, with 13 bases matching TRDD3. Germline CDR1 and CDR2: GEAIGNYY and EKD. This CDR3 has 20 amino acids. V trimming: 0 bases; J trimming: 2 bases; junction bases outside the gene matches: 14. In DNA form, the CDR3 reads TGTGCCTGTGACACCACCCACTGGGGGATACGCCAGCTCGCAACCGATAAACTCATCTTT. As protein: CACDTTHWGIRQLATDKLIF.

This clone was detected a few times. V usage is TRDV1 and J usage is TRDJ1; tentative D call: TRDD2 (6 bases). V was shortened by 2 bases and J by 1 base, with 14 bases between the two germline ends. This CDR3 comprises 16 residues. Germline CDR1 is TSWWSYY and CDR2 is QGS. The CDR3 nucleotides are TGTGCTCTTGGGGAATACGGGCTTCCTGGCACCGATAAACTCATCTTT. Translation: CALGEYGLPGTDKLIF.

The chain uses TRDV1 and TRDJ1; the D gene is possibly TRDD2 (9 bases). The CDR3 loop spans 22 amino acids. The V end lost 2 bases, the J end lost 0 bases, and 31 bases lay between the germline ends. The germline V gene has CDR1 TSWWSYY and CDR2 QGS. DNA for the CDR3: TGTGCTCTTGGGGAAGACCGGCCTTCCTACCGCCCTGGGGGAGCGTACACCGATAAACTCATCTTT. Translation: CALGEDRPSYRPGGAYTDKLIF.

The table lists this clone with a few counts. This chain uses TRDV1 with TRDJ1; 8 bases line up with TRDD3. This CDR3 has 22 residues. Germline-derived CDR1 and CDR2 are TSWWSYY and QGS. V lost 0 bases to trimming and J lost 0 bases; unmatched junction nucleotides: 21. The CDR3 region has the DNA TGTGCTCTTGGGGAACTGAGGAGGGGTACGTTGTCGGGGGATAAGTACACCGATAAACTCATCTTT. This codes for CALGELRRGTLSGDKYTDKLIF.

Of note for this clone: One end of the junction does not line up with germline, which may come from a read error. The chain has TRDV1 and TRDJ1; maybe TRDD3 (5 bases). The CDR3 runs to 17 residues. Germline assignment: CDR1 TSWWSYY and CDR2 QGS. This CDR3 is CALGERSLSCETDTLIF. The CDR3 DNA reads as TGTGCTCTTGGGGAACGGTCCTTGTCTTGCGAAACCGATACACTCATCTTT.